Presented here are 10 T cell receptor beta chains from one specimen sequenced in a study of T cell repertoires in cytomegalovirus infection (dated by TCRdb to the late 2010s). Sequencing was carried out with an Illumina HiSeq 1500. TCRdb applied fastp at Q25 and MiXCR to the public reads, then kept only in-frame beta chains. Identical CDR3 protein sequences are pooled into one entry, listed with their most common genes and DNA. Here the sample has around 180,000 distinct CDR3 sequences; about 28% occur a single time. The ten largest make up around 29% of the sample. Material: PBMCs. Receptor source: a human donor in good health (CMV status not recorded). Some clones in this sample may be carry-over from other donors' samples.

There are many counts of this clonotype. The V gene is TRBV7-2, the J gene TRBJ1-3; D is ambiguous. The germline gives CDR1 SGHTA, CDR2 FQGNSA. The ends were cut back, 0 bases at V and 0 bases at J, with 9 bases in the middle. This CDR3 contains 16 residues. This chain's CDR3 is CASSLAIGSSGNTIYF. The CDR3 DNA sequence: TGTGCCAGCAGCTTAGCGATAGGCTCCTCTGGAAACACCATATATTTT.

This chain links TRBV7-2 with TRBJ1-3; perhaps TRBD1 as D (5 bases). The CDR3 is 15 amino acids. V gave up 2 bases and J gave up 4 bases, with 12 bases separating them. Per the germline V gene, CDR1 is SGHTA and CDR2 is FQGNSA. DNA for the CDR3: TGTGCCAGCAGCTTATGGCAGGGTACGGGAAACACCATATATTTT. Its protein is CASSLWQGTGNTIYF.

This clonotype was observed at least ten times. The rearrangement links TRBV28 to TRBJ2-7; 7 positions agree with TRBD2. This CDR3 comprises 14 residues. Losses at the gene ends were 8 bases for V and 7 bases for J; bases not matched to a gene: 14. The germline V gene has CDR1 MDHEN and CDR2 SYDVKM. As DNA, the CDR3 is TGTGCCAGCGATCAACAAAGCGGGGTGGGGGAGCAGTACTTC. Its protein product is CASDQQSGVGEQYF.

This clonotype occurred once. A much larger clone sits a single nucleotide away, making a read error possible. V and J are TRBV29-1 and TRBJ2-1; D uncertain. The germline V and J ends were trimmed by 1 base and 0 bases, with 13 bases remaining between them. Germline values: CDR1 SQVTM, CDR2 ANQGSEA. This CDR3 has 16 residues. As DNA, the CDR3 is TGCAGCGTTGAAGCCCCGGTCAGGAGCTCCTACAATGAGCAGTTCTTC. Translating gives CSVEAPVRSSYNEQFF.

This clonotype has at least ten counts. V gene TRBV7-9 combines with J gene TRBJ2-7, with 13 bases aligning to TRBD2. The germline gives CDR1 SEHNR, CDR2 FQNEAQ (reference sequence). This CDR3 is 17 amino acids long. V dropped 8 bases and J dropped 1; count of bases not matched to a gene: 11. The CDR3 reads CASGVLAGGRKSYEQYF. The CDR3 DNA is TGTGCCAGCGGAGTACTAGCGGGGGGGCGTAAATCCTACGAGCAGTACTTC. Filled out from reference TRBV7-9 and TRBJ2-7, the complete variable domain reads DTGVSQNPRHKITKRGQNVTFRCDPISEHNRLYWYRQTLGQGPEFLTYFQNEAQLEKSRLLSDRFSAERPKGSFSTLEIQRTEQGDSAMYLCASGVLAGGRKSYEQYFGPGTRLTVT.

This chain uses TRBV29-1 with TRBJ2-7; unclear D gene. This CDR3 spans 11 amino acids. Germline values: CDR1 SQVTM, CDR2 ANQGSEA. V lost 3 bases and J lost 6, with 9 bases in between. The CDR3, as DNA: TGCAGCGTTGACACCAACTCCGAGCAGTACTTC. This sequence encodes CSVDTNSEQYF.

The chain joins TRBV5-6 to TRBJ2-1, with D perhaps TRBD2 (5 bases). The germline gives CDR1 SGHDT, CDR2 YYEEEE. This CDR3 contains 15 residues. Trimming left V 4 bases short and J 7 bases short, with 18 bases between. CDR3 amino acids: CASSLVGRGANEQFF. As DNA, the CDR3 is TGTGCCAGCAGCCTCGTCGGTCGGGGTGCAAATGAGCAGTTCTTC.

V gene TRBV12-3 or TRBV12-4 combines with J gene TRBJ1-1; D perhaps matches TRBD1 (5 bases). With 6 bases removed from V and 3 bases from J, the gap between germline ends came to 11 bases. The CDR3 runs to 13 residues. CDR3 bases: TGTGCCAGCAGAGTGGGGCATTACACTGAAGCTTTCTTT. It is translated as CASRVGHYTEAFF.

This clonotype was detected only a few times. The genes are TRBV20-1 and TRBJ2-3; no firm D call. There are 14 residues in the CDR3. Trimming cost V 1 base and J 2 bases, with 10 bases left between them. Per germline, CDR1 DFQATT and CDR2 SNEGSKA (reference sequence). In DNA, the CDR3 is TGCAGTGCTAGAGGACTTGTTTTCACAGATACGCAGTATTTT. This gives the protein CSARGLVFTDTQYF.

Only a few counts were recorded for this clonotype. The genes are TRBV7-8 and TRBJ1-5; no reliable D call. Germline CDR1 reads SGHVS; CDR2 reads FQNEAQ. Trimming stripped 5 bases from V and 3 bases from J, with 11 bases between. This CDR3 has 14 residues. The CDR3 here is CASSPRRDNQPQHF. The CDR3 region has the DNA TGTGCCAGCAGCCCTCGACGGGACAATCAGCCCCAGCATTTT.